The sequence of this T cell receptor beta chain was determined in a study of T cells in women clearing cervical HPV infection (dated by TCRdb to the late 2010s). Describing the broader study: The cases were under 30 women with histologically confirmed HPV16-related CIN3 or worse, and 2 of these cases were invasive cancers. Controls were 25 women whose single incident HPV16 infection cleared within 12 months without precancer or cancer developing. Blood from cases was collected at the visit at which the lesion was first identified, whereas blood from controls was collected once infection was no longer detected. For cases, a median interval of roughly 150 days, with an interquartile range of 90 to 200 days, was observed between lesion detection and blood sampling. Since HLA typing was available for only a few women, HLA type could not be ruled out as a confounder. This exploratory proof-of-principle case-control study, nested within the Guanacaste HPV Natural History Study in Costa Rica, compared TCR repertoires among women with different cervical HPV16 outcomes. Cases and controls were matched on year of sample collection and on age within five years. A median age of 34 years was observed in cases versus under 40 in controls, and no significant differences in baseline characteristics were found. The parent cohort enrolled 10,049 women aged 18 or older in Guanacaste, Costa Rica, in about 1992 to 1994 and followed the women for 6 to 7 years. Five blinded duplicates per group were added as quality controls, so that roughly 60 samples were obtained: 50 or so participants and about 10 replicates. Findings and caveats that apply to the study as a whole: T-cell numbers per sample were unknown, so richness differences could reflect varying T-cell content rather than repertoire biology. Lower TRBV6-7 relative abundance was observed in cases than in controls (roughly 0.11% versus 0.16%; Bonferroni P = 0.0008). Whether associations preceded infection or resulted from infection could not be shown with the cross-sectional design, and effector/memory subsets and HPV-specific T cells were not isolated. CIN3+ cases had significantly higher TCR repertoire richness than controls across sequencing depths, but evenness did not differ between the groups. Random forest classifiers that combined richness and V gene abundances separated cases from controls with an estimated AUC of approximately 0.78.

V and J are truncated by 2 bases and 6 bases respectively, leaving an intervening sequence of 10 bases. The CDR3 has 13 amino acids, counting the end cysteine and phenylalanine. The CDR3 was read in part: 30 bases, with the frame set at base 1. Using the immunoSEQ assay, multiplex PCR amplified TCR beta CDR3 regions from an average of around 1.2 ug of genomic DNA per sample. Primer bias was corrected in the assay by using a complete synthetic TCR repertoire to establish an amplification baseline. Amplicons were sequenced on the Illumina platform. As for how the authors treated the data: Sequences were error-corrected by clustering with frequency ratios and a modified nearest-neighbor algorithm, then analyzed in the immunoSEQ Analyzer with IMGT gene definitions. At each rarefaction depth, TCR richness and evenness were averaged across 20 rarefaction repeats, and samples with fewer sequences than that depth were excluded. V, D and J gene relative abundances were compared between groups with Wilcoxon rank sum tests, applying FDR correction. For the blinded duplicates, the intraclass correlation was about 96% for TCR richness and averaged about 76% across about 67 gene segments. TCRdb took this table from immuneACCESS and kept in-frame rearrangements with V and J called. Such tables lack part of the clones; where checked against another copy, unresolved V genes explain under half of the gap, and the rest is unexplained. That table gives V, J and clone size, and the DNA gave D and trimming. The table held for this sample gives about 26,000 clones. Over 8.5% of the sample belongs to the ten largest clones.

A word on this clone: Its binding antigen is unknown. The read gets to within 3 residues of the CDR3 end, and the germline J gene fills in the rest.

Every participant had a single incident cervical HPV16 infection, and prevalent HPV16 infections were excluded. Cervical HPV DNA was detected with MY09/MY11 PCR, and genotyping was done with dot-blot hybridization. Roughly 14 mL of heparinized blood was centrifuged, after which the buffy coat was aliquoted, frozen at -30 degrees C, and then stored at -80 degrees C. QIAGEN kits were used to extract genomic DNA from buffy coat specimens. The chain joins TRBV12-3 or TRBV12-4 to TRBJ1-2; the best D guess is TRBD1, with 6 bases matching. Sequenced: blood buffy coat. The receptor was isolated from a woman aged 18 to 75 with a cervical HPV16 infection that either progressed to CIN3+ or cleared (not recorded which). Incomplete CDR3 DNA: TGTGCCAGCAGTTTAAGGGACATCCATGGC. It is translated as CASSLRDIHG. The whole CDR3 protein reads CASSLRDIHGYTF.